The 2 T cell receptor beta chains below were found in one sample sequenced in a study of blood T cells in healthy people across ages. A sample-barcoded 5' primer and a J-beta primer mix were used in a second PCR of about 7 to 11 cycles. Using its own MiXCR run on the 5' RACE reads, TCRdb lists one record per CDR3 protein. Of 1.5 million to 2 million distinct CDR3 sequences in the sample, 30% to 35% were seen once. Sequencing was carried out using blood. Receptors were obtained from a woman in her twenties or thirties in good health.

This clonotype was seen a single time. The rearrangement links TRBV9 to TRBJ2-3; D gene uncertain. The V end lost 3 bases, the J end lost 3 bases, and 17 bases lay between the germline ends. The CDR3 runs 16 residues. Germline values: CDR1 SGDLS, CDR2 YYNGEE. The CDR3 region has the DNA TGTGCCAGCAGCGACGAGGACCCATGGGGTACAGATACGCAGTATTTT. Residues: CASSDEDPWGTDTQYF.

In DNA, the CDR3 is TGTGCCAGCAGTTTAGTTACTCCGACTAGCGGGTTGAGCTCCTACAATGAGCAGTTCTTC. Amino acid sequence: CASSLVTPTSGLSSYNEQFF. The chain employs TRBV27 and TRBJ2-1; 10 bases align to TRBD2. V trimming: 2 bases; J trimming: 0 bases; junction bases outside the gene matches: 13. Germline V gene data show CDR1 as MNHEY and CDR2 as SMNVEV (reference sequence). There are 20 residues in the CDR3.